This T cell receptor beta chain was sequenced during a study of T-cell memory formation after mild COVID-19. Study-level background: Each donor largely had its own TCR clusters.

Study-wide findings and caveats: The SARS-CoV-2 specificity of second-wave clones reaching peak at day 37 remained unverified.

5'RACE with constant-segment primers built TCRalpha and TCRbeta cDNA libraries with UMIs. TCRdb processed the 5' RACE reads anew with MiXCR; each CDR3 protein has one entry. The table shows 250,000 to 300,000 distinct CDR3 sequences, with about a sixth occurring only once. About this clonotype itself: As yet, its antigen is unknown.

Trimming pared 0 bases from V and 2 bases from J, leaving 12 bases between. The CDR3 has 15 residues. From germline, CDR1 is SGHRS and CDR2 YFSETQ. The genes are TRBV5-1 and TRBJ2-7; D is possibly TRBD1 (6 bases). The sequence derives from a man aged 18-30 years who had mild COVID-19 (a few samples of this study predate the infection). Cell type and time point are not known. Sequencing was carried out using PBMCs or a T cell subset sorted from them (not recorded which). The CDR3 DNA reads TGCGCCAGCAGCTTGGGAGAACCAGGGGCCTACGAGCAGTACTTC. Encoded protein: CASSLGEPGAYEQYF.